This T cell receptor beta chain was identified in a study of blood T cell repertoires in COVID-19. Background on the study: There were acute and convalescent COVID-19 samples, and they came from the United States, Italy and Spain.

A few counts support this clone. Other DNA sequences from this sample encode an identical CDR3 as well. Per the original data handling: Amplification with reference gene primers provided the estimates of nucleated cell counts. Here immunoSEQ multiplex PCR was the method, and the copy in TCRdb shows in-frame clones only, minus some. V, J and clone size are those of that table, while D and trimming were read from the DNA. The data contain 250,000 or so clones, about nine tenths of them singletons. Adults between roughly 18 and 95 years of age took part from 24 US areas. Assignment of participants to cohorts was predicated upon participant-reported clinical history. This clonotype was obtained from a woman aged 30 to 39 with acute COVID-19. Sequencing was carried out using PBMCs or T cells enriched from blood (not recorded which).

The chain's CDR3 is CASSERGSNEKLFF. In nucleotides, the CDR3 is TGTGCCAGCAGTGAAAGGGGGAGTAATGAAAAACTGTTTTTT. V gene TRBV6-1 combines with J gene TRBJ1-4; D is possibly TRBD1 (6 bases). Germline loops: CDR1 MNHNS, CDR2 SASEGT. The length of the CDR3 is 14 residues. The V gene lost 2 bases and the J gene lost 4 bases, with 8 bases spanning the gap.